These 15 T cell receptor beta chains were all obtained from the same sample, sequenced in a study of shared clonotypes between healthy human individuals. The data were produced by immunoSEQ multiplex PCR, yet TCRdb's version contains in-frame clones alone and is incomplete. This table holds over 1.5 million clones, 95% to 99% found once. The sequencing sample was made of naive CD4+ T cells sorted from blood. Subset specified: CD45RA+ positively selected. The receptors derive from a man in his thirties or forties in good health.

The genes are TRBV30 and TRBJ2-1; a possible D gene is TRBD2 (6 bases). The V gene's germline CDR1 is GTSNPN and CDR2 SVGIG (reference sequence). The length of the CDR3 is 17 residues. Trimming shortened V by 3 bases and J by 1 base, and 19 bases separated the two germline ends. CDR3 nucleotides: TGTGCCTGGAGCAAACTGACGGGAGTTGGTTCCTACAATGAGCAGTTCTTC. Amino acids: CAWSKLTGVGSYNEQFF. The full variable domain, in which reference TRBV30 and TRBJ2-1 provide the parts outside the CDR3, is SQTIHQWPATLVQPVGSPLSLECTVEGTSNPNLYWYRQAAGRGLQLLFYSVGIGQISSEVPQNLSASRPQDRQFILSSKKLLLSDSGFYLCAWSKLTGVGSYNEQFFGPGTRLTVL.

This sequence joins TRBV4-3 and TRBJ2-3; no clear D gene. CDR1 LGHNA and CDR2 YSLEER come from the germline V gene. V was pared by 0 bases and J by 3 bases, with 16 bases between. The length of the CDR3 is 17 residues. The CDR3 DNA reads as TGCGCCAGCAGCCAAGACCGCGGTGTGACAAAAACAGATACGCAGTATTTT. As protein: CASSQDRGVTKTDTQYF.

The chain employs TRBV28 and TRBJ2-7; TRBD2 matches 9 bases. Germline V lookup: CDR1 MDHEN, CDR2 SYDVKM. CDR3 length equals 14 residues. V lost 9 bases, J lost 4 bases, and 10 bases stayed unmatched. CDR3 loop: CASADSGSTYEQYF. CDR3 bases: TGTGCCAGTGCCGATAGCGGGAGCACGTACGAGCAGTACTTC.

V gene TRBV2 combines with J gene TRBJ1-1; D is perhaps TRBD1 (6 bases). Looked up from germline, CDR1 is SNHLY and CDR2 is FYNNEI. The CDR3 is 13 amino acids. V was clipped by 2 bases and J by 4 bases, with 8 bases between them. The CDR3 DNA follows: TGTGCCAGCAGTGAAAGAGGGGGCACTGAAGCTTTCTTT. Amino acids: CASSERGGTEAFF.

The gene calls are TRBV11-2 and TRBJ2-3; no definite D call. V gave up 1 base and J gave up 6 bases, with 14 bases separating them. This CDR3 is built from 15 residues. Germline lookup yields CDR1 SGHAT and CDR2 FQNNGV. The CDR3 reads CASSLVSVDRDTQYF. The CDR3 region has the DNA TGTGCCAGCAGCTTAGTTTCGGTAGACCGTGATACGCAGTATTTT.

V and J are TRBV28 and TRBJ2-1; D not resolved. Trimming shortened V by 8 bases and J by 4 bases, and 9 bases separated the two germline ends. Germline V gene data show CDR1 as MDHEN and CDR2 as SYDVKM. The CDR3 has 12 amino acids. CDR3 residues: CASGSDYNEQFF. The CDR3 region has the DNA TGTGCCAGCGGTAGTGATTACAATGAGCAGTTCTTC.

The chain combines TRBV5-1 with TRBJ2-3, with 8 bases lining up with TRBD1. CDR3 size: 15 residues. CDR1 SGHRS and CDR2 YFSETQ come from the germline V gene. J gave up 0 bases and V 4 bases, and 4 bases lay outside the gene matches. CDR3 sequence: CASSPWDRSTDTQYF. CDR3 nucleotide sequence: TGCGCCAGCAGCCCATGGGACAGGAGCACAGATACGCAGTATTTT.

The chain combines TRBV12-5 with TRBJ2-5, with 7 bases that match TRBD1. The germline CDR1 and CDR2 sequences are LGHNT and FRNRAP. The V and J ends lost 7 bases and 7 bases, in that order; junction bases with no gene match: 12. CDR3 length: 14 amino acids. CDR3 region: CASEGQERLRTQYF. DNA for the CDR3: TGTGCTAGTGAAGGACAGGAGAGATTAAGGACCCAGTACTTC.

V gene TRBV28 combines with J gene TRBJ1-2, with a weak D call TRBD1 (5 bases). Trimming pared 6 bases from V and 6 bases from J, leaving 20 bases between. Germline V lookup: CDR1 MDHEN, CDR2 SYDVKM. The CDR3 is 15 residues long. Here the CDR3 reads CASSILAGQSNGYTF. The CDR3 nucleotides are TGTGCCAGCAGCATCCTAGCGGGGCAATCTAATGGCTACACCTTC.

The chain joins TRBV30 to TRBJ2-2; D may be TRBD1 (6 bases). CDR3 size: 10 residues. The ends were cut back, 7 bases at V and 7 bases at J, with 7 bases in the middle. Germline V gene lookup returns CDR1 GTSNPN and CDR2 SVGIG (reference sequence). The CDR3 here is CALQGGELFF. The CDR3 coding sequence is TGTGCCTTACAGGGCGGGGAGCTGTTTTTT.

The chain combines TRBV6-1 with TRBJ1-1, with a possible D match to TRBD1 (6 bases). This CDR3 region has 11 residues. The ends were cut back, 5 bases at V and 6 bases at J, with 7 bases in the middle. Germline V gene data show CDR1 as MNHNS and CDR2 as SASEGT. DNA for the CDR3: TGTGCCAGCAGTAGGACAGCTGAAGCTTTCTTT. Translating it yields CASSRTAEAFF.

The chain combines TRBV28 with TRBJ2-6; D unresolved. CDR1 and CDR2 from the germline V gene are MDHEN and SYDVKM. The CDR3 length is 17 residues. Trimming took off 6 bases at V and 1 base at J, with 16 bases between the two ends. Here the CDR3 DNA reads TGTGCCAGCAGCCCATCGGGCCTCCCTTCTGGGGCCAACGTCCTGACTTTC. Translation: CASSPSGLPSGANVLTF.

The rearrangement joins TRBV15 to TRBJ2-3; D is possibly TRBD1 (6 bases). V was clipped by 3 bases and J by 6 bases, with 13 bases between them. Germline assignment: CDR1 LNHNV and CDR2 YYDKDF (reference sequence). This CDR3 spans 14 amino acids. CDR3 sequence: CATSSLQGFDTQYF. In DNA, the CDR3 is TGTGCCACCAGCAGCCTCCAGGGGTTCGATACGCAGTATTTT.

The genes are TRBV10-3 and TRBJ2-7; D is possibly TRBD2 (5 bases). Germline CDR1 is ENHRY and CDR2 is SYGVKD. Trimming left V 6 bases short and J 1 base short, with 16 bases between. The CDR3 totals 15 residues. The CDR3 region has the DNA TGTGCCATCAGGGCCGGGGTGGGCCTATCCTACGAGCAGTACTTC. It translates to CAIRAGVGLSYEQYF.

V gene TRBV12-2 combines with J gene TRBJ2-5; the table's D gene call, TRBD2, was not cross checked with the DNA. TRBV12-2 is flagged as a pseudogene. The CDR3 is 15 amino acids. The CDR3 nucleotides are TGTGCAAGTCGCTTAGCGCTACTAGAACAAGAGACCCAGTACTTC. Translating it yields CASRLALLEQETQYF.